The 21 T cell receptor beta chains given below trace back to one sample, sequenced in a study of cytotoxic CD8 clonotypes in ibrutinib-treated CLL. Sequencing was performed with immunoSEQ multiplex PCR; in TCRdb, only in-frame clones are kept and a portion is missing. Here the sample spans around 330,000 clones, roughly two thirds being singletons. The sample in question was PBMCs, obtained after 36 months of ibrutinib treatment. These receptor sequences come from a human donor with chronic lymphocytic leukemia.

This rearrangement joins TRBV11-2 to TRBJ1-1; D is ambiguous. CDR1 and CDR2 (germline): SGHAT, FQNNGV. With 3 bases removed from V and 0 bases from J, the gap between germline ends came to 14 bases. The length of the CDR3 is 16 residues. CDR3 nucleotide sequence: TGTGCCAGCAGCTTGGCGAGGACCCTCATGAACACTGAAGCTTTCTTT. Translating gives CASSLARTLMNTEAFF.

This clone showed up just a few times. The gene calls are TRBV27 and TRBJ1-1; possibly TRBD1 for D (6 bases). Germline CDR1 MNHEY, CDR2 SMNVEV (reference sequence). With 6 bases removed from V and 0 bases from J, the gap between germline ends came to 11 bases. This CDR3 has 14 amino acids. The CDR3 sequence: CASSSDRMNTEAFF. The CDR3 DNA sequence: TGTGCCAGCAGCTCCGACAGGATGAACACTGAAGCTTTCTTT.

A word on this clone: Other nucleotide sequences from this sample produce the same CDR3. The CDR3 here is CATSRAKETQYF. The CDR3 nucleotides read TGTGCCACCAGCAGAGCGAAAGAGACCCAGTACTTC. The chain links TRBV15 to TRBJ2-5; D gene uncertain. Germline V gene lookup returns CDR1 LNHNV and CDR2 YYDKDF (reference sequence). V was cut by 1 base and J by 3 bases, with 3 bases left in between. The CDR3 is made up of 12 amino acids.

CDR3 nucleotide sequence: TGTGCCAGCAGCGTTGAGTTGGGGGCCCACACCATATATTTT. This sequence encodes CASSVELGAHTIYF. The gene calls are TRBV9 and TRBJ1-3; a weak D match, TRBD1 (6 bases). Between the trimmed V and J ends, which lost 2 bases and 8 bases, there was a span of 14 bases. CDR1 is SGDLS and CDR2 is YYNGEE in the germline V gene. This CDR3 comprises 14 residues.

The chain combines TRBV5-1 with TRBJ1-6, with no clear D. The CDR3 extends over 14 amino acids. Germline V lookup: CDR1 SGHRS, CDR2 YFSETQ. Trimming took 0 bases from V and 6 from J, leaving 7 bases between them. The CDR3 protein is CASSLARINSPLHF. CDR3 coding DNA: TGCGCCAGCAGCTTGGCACGGATTAATTCACCCCTCCACTTT.

The V call is TRBV13, the J call TRBJ2-3; D might be TRBD2 (6 bases). The CDR3 covers 16 residues. Germline V CDR1 and CDR2: PRHDT, FYEKMQ (reference sequence). Trimming removed 4 bases at V and 0 bases at J, with 14 bases between. The CDR3 loop is CASSYPRRVSTDTQYF. CDR3 nucleotides: TGTGCCAGCAGCTATCCCCGGAGGGTTAGCACAGATACGCAGTATTTT.

This rearrangement joins TRBV5-4 to TRBJ2-7; no definite D call. V lost 0 bases, J lost 7 bases, and 11 bases lay in between. CDR3 length equals 13 residues. Germline loops: CDR1 SGHNT, CDR2 YYREEE (reference sequence). CDR3 in DNA: TGTGCCAGCAGCTTGGAAACCTCTCAGGAGCAGTACTTC. The encoded protein is CASSLETSQEQYF.

This clone appeared a few times. The chain has TRBV2 and TRBJ2-2, with TRBD2 as a possible D gene (6 bases). The CDR3 loop spans 14 amino acids. Trimming stripped 11 bases from V and 4 bases from J, with 17 bases between. From germline, CDR1 is SNHLY and CDR2 FYNNEI. The CDR3 DNA sequence: TGTGCCTCCCACCGGGACTCTGGCACCGGGGAGCTGTTTTTT. As protein: CASHRDSGTGELFF. Combining the CDR3 with reference TRBV2 and TRBJ2-2 gives the whole variable domain EPEVTQTPSHQVTQMGQEVILRCVPISNHLYFYWYRQILGQKVEFLVSFYNNEISEKSEIFDDQFSVERPDGSNFTLKIRSTKLEDSAMYFCASHRDSGTGELFFGEGSRLTVL.

This clone was counted only a few times. This chain links TRBV5-1 with TRBJ2-2; D uncertain. Trimming removed 3 bases from V and 4 bases from J, with 7 bases in between. The CDR3 spans 13 residues. Germline loops: CDR1 SGHRS, CDR2 YFSETQ. CDR3 residues: CASSWVLTGELFF. CDR3 in DNA: TGCGCCAGCAGCTGGGTTCTCACCGGGGAGCTGTTTTTT.

J is TRBJ1-2 and V is TRBV7-9, with 9 bases lining up with TRBD1. The CDR3 consists of 15 residues. V shed 3 bases, J shed 4 bases, and the junction held 6 bases outside the gene matches. Germline assignment: CDR1 SEHNR and CDR2 FQNEAQ (reference sequence). CDR3: CASSFGTGILYGYTF. CDR3 bases: TGTGCCAGCAGCTTTGGGACAGGGATCCTCTATGGCTACACCTTC.

The chain uses TRBV2 and TRBJ2-7; unclear D gene. The V end lost 1 base, the J end lost 3 bases, and 10 bases lay between the germline ends. CDR3 length: 14 amino acids. Looked up from germline, CDR1 is SNHLY and CDR2 is FYNNEI. In DNA, the CDR3 is TGTGCCAGCAGTGAAGGTGGGCTAGTCTACGAGCAGTACTTC. This translates into CASSEGGLVYEQYF.

J is TRBJ2-3 and V is TRBV11-3, with 9 bases that match TRBD1. The CDR3 consists of 19 residues. With V trimmed by 0 bases and J by 1 base, 11 bases remained unmatched. Germline CDR1 reads SGHNT; CDR2 reads YENEEA. CDR3 in amino acids: CASSLEGGTGLKRTDTQYF. The CDR3 nucleotides are TGTGCCAGCAGCTTAGAAGGGGGGACAGGGTTGAAACGCACAGATACGCAGTATTTT.

This chain uses TRBV12-5 with TRBJ2-7; D uncertain. In germline, CDR1 is LGHNT, CDR2 FRNRAP. The CDR3 spans 12 residues. V dropped 1 base and J dropped 3 bases, with 4 bases sitting between them. The CDR3 sequence: CASGLGLYEQYF. The CDR3 DNA is TGTGCTAGTGGTTTGGGCCTCTACGAGCAGTACTTC.

V gene TRBV11-2 combines with J gene TRBJ2-7; TRBD2 is a possible D gene (6 bases). The CDR3 loop spans 15 amino acids. Trimming stripped 1 base from V and 0 bases from J, with 10 bases between. CDR1 is SGHAT and CDR2 is FQNNGV in the germline V gene. CDR3 loop: CASSLGQGLSYEQYF. CDR3 DNA: TGTGCCAGCAGCTTAGGGCAGGGACTCTCCTACGAGCAGTACTTC.

The rearrangement joins TRBV19 to TRBJ1-1, with 9 bases fitting TRBD1. Trimming took 5 bases from V and 11 from J; bases not matched to a gene: 9. Germline-derived CDR1 and CDR2 are LNHDA and SQIVND (reference sequence). CDR3 length equals 13 residues. CDR3 loop: CASSYGQGRQAFF. Written as DNA, the CDR3 is TGTGCCAGTAGTTACGGACAGGGGAGGCAGGCTTTCTTT.

The chain recombines TRBV11-3 with TRBJ2-3; a weak D match, TRBD2 (6 bases). The length of the CDR3 is 15 residues. V gave up 5 bases and J gave up 1 base, with 13 bases separating them. The V gene's germline CDR1 is SGHNT and CDR2 YENEEA. The CDR3 sequence is CASSPGDGGTDTQYF. The CDR3 DNA reads as TGTGCCAGCAGCCCGGGGGACGGGGGCACAGATACGCAGTATTTT.

This clone has only a few counts. This rearrangement joins TRBV15 to TRBJ2-5; tentatively, D is TRBD1 (6 bases). This CDR3 spans 15 amino acids. Trimming removed 2 bases from V and 3 bases from J, with 13 bases in between. The V gene's germline CDR1 is LNHNV and CDR2 YYDKDF (reference sequence). The CDR3 sequence: CATSRPDSDKETQYF. The CDR3 DNA is TGTGCCACCAGCAGACCGGACAGCGACAAAGAGACCCAGTACTTC.

This clone was picked up one time. The CDR3 loop reads CASRTGFLQETQYF. DNA of the CDR3: TGTGCCAGCAGAACAGGGTTCCTCCAAGAGACCCAGTACTTC. V is TRBV27 and J is TRBJ2-5; D possibly corresponds to TRBD1 (6 bases). This CDR3 contains 14 residues. Looked up from germline, CDR1 is MNHEY and CDR2 is SMNVEV (reference sequence). Trimming left V 6 bases short and J 1 base short, with 12 bases between.

The rearrangement links TRBV7-9 to TRBJ2-7; D perhaps matches TRBD1 (6 bases). The CDR3 spans 14 residues. Germline V gene sequence: CDR1 SEHNR, CDR2 FQNEAQ (reference sequence). V was pared by 5 bases and J by 5 bases, with 16 bases between. CDR3 protein: CASSATQGYNEQYF. CDR3 nucleotides: TGTGCCAGCAGCGCAACACAGGGCTACAACGAGCAGTACTTC.

This chain connects TRBV10-1 to TRBJ1-1, with TRBD1 as a possible D gene (5 bases). The V end was cut by 6 bases, the J end by 10 bases, with 18 bases between. CDR3 length equals 13 residues. Germline V gene sequence: CDR1 WNHNN, CDR2 SYGVQD (reference sequence). The CDR3 here is CASSDSTGGGAFF. Here the CDR3 DNA reads TGCGCCAGCAGCGACTCGACGGGCGGGGGAGCTTTCTTT.

The CDR3 reads CASSGSGTGYSPLHF. In DNA form, the CDR3 reads TGCGCCAGCAGTGGCTCCGGGACAGGGTATTCACCCCTCCACTTT. The chain is built from TRBV10-2 and TRBJ1-6; 9 nucleotides agree with TRBD1. V dropped 4 bases and J dropped 8; count of bases not matched to a gene: 6. The CDR3 has 15 residues. CDR1 is WSHSY, CDR2 SAAADI, per germline.